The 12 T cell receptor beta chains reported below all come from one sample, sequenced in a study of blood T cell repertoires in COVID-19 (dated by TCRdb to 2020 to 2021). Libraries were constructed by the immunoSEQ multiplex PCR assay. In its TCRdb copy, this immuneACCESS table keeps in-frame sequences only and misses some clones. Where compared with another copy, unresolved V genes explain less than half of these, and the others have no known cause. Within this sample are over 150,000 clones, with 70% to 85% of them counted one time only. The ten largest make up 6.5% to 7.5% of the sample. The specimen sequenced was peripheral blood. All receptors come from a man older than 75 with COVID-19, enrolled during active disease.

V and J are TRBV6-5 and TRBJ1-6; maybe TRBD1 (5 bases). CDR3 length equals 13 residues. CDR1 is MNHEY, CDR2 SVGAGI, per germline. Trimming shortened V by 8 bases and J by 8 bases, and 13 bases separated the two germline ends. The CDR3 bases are TGTGCCAGCGGGGCCCCCTTGGATTCACCCCTCCACTTT. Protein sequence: CASGAPLDSPLHF.

The chain's CDR3 is CASSPGTGGAYYNEQFF. In nucleotides, the CDR3 is TGTGCCAGCAGCCCGGGGACAGGGGGCGCGTATTACAATGAGCAGTTCTTC. This chain connects TRBV7-7 to TRBJ2-1; the match to TRBD1 covers 12 bases. V lost 5 bases and J lost 4; bases outside the gene matches: 9. CDR1 SSHAT and CDR2 FNYEAQ come from the germline V gene (reference sequence). The CDR3 has 17 residues.

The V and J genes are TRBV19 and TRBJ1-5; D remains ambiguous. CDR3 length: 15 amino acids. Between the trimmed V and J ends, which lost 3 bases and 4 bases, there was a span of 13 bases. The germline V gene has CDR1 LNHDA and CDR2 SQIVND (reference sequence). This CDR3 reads CASSMTIARNQPQHF. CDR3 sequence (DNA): TGTGCCAGTAGTATGACCATTGCGCGGAATCAGCCCCAGCATTTT.

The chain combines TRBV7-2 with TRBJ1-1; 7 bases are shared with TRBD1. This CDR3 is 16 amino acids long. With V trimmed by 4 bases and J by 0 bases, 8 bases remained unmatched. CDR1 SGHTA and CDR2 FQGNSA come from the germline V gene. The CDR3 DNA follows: TGTGCCAGCAGCTCCCCCGGGACAGCTTTGAACACTGAAGCTTTCTTT. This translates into CASSSPGTALNTEAFF.

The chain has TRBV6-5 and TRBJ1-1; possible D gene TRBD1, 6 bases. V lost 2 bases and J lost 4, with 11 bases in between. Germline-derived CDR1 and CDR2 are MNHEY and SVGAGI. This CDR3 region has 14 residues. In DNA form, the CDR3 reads TGTGCCAGCAGTTACGCAGGGGAGGGCACTGAAGCTTTCTTT. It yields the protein CASSYAGEGTEAFF.

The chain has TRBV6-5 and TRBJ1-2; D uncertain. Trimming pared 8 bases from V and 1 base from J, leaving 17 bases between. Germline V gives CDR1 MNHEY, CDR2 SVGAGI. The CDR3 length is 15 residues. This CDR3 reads CASGRPQIDNYGYTF. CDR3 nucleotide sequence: TGTGCCAGCGGGAGGCCCCAGATCGATAACTATGGCTACACCTTC.

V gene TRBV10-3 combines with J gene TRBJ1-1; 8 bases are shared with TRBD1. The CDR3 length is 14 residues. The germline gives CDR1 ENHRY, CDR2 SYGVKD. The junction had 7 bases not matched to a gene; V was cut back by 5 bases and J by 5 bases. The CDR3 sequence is CAISRSGGETEAFF. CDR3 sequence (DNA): TGTGCCATCAGTCGGTCAGGGGGCGAGACTGAAGCTTTCTTT.

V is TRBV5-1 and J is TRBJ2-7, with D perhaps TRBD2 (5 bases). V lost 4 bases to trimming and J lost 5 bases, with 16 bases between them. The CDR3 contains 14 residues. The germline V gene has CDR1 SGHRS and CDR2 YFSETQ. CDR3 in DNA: TGCGCCAGCAGCCTCGGACCCGCCGGGGACGAGCAGTACTTC. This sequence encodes CASSLGPAGDEQYF.

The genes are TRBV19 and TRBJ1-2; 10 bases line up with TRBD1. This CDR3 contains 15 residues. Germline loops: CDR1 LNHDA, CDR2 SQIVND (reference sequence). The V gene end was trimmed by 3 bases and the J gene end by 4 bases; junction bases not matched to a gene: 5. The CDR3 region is CASSIRDRGSYGYTF. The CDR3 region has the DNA TGTGCCAGTAGTATCCGGGACAGGGGTTCCTATGGCTACACCTTC. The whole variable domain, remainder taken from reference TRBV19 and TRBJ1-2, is DGGITQSPKYLFRKEGQNVTLSCEQNLNHDAMYWYRQDPGQGLRLIYYSQIVNDFQKGDIAEGYSVSREKKESFPLTVTSAQKNPTAFYLCASSIRDRGSYGYTFGSGTRLTVV.

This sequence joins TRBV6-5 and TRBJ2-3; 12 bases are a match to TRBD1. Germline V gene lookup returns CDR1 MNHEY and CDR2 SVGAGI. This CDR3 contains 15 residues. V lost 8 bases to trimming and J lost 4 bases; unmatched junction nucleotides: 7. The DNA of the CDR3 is TGTGCCAGCGCCTCCGGGACAGGGGGCCCAGATACGCAGTATTTT. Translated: CASASGTGGPDTQYF.

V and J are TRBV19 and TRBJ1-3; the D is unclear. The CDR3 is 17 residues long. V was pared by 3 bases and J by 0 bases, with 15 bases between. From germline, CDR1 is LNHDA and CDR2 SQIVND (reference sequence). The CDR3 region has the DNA TGTGCCAGTAGTATTGGTTTGATCGGGGTCTCTGGAAACACCATATATTTT. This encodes CASSIGLIGVSGNTIYF.

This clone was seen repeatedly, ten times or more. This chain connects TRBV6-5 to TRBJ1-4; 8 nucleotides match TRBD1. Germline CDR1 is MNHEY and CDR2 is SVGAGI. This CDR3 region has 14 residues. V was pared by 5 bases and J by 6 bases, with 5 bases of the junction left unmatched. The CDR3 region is CASSRTGYYEKLFF. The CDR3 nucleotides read TGTGCCAGCAGTAGGACAGGGTATTATGAAAAACTGTTTTTT.